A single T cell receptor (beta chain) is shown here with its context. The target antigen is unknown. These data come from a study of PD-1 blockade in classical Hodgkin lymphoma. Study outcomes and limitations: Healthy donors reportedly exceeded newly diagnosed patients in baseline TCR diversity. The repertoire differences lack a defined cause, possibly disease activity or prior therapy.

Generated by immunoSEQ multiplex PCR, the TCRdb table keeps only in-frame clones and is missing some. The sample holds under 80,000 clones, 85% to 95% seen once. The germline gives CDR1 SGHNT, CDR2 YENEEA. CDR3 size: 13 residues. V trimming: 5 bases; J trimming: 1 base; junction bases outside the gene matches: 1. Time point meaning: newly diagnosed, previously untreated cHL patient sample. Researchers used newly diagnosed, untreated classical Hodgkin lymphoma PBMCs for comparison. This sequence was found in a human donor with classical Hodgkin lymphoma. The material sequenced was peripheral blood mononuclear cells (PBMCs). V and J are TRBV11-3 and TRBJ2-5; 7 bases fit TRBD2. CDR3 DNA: TGTGCCAGCAGCCCTAGCGGCCAAGAGACCCAGTACTTC. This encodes CASSPSGQETQYF.